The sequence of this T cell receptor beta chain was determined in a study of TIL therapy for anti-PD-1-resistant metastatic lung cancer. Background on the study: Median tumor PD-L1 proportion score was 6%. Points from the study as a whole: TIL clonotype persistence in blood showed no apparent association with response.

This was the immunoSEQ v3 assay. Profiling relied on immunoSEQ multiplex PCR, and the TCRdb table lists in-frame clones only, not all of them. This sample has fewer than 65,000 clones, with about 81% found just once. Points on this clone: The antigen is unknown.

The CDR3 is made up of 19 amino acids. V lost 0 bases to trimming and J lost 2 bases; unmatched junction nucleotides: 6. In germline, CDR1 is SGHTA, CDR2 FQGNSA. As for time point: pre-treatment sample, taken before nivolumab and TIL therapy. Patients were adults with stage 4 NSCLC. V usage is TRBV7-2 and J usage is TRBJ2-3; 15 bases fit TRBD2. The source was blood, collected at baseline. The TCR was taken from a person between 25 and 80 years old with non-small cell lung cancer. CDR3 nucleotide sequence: TGTGCCAGCAGCTTAGCGGGACTAGCGGGGGGCCCCCCCACAGATACGCAGTATTTT. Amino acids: CASSLAGLAGGPPTDTQYF.